This is a list of T cell receptor beta chains from one sample in a study of beta chain features in type 1 diabetes. TCRdb keeps only in-frame clones here, not all; method: immunoSEQ multiplex PCR. The top ten clones hold 0.42% of a sample with some 150,000 clones, nearly 50% of them seen once. The source material was Tregs from blood. The origin of the receptors is a man between 18 and 29 years old in good health. CDR3s include the opening cysteine and the closing phenylalanine or tryptophan. The order of the fields is D gene, CDR3 length, V gene, J gene, clone size, CDR3 protein, CDR3 DNA. A D gene is named only where the DNA matches it firmly. Not every row has a clone size; where given, it reads once, few, many or a size class.

d_call: .
cdr3_length: 16
v_call: TRBV4-3
j_call: TRBJ2-5
clone_size: .
cdr3_aa: CASSQVIRQGTETQYF
cdr3_nt: TGCGCCAGCAGCCAAGTAATCCGTCAGGGGACGGAGACCCAGTACTTC

d_call: .
cdr3_length: 17
v_call: TRBV4-3
j_call: TRBJ1-2
clone_size: .
cdr3_aa: CASSQDLVVGANYGYTF
cdr3_nt: TGCGCCAGCAGCCAAGATTTGGTTGTAGGAGCTAACTATGGCTACACCTTC

d_call: .
cdr3_length: 13
v_call: TRBV6-5
j_call: TRBJ2-2
clone_size: .
cdr3_aa: CASTQAATGELFF
cdr3_nt: TGTGCCAGCACCCAGGCAGCCACCGGGGAGCTGTTTTTT

d_call: .
cdr3_length: 14
v_call: TRBV5-6
j_call: TRBJ1-1
clone_size: .
cdr3_aa: CASSQAGFEWGAFF
cdr3_nt: TGTGCCAGCAGCCAGGCAGGGTTCGAATGGGGAGCTTTCTTT

d_call: .
cdr3_length: 13
v_call: TRBV25-1
j_call: TRBJ1-1
clone_size: .
cdr3_aa: CASTYRVNTEAFF
cdr3_nt: TGTGCCAGCACCTACAGGGTGAACACTGAAGCTTTCTTT

d_call: .
cdr3_length: 13
v_call: TRBV30
j_call: TRBJ2-7
clone_size: few
cdr3_aa: CAWSVNVRGEQYF
cdr3_nt: TGTGCCTGGAGTGTAAACGTCCGAGGCGAGCAGTACTTC

d_call: .
cdr3_length: 12
v_call: TRBV7-2
j_call: TRBJ2-7
clone_size: few
cdr3_aa: CASSLASGEQYF
cdr3_nt: TGTGCCAGCAGCTTAGCGAGCGGCGAGCAGTACTTC

d_call: .
cdr3_length: 14
v_call: TRBV7-2
j_call: TRBJ1-4
clone_size: few
cdr3_aa: CASSSTTFSEKLFF
cdr3_nt: TGTGCCAGCAGCTCCACGACATTTTCTGAAAAACTGTTTTTT

d_call: .
cdr3_length: 13
v_call: TRBV7-3
j_call: TRBJ1-1
clone_size: .
cdr3_aa: CASSLTQVTEAFF
cdr3_nt: TGTGCCAGCAGCTTAACGCAGGTCACTGAAGCTTTCTTT

d_call: .
cdr3_length: 18
v_call: TRBV4-1
j_call: TRBJ2-7
clone_size: .
cdr3_aa: CASSQLRGPGQSSYEQYF
cdr3_nt: TGCGCCAGCAGCCAATTGCGGGGCCCGGGACAGAGCTCCTACGAGCAGTACTTC

d_call: .
cdr3_length: 17
v_call: TRBV27
j_call: TRBJ1-6
clone_size: .
cdr3_aa: CASSYLYSSSYNSPLHF
cdr3_nt: TGTGCCAGCAGTTACCTTTACAGCAGCTCCTATAATTCACCCCTCCACTTT

d_call: .
cdr3_length: 16
v_call: TRBV5-6
j_call: TRBJ1-5
clone_size: .
cdr3_aa: CASSLFGVRGNQPQHF
cdr3_nt: TGTGCCAGCAGCTTGTTTGGGGTCAGGGGCAATCAGCCCCAGCATTTT

d_call: .
cdr3_length: 11
v_call: TRBV7-2
j_call: TRBJ2-7
clone_size: once
cdr3_aa: CASSQRGEQYF
cdr3_nt: TGTGCCAGCAGCCAAAGGGGGGAGCAGTACTTC

d_call: TRBD2
cdr3_length: 14
v_call: TRBV7-3
j_call: TRBJ2-3
clone_size: few
cdr3_aa: CASSASGTRDTQYF
cdr3_nt: TGTGCCAGCAGCGCATCCGGGACTAGAGATACGCAGTATTTT

d_call: .
cdr3_length: 12
v_call: TRBV7-2
j_call: TRBJ1-2
clone_size: few
cdr3_aa: CASSDRFHGYTF
cdr3_nt: TGTGCCAGCAGCGACAGATTCCATGGCTACACCTTC

d_call: TRBD1
cdr3_length: 23
v_call: TRBV23-1
j_call: TRBJ2-4
clone_size: few
cdr3_aa: CASSRSRDRRIVAIPLVKNIQYF
cdr3_nt: TGCGCCAGCAGTCGATCCCGGGACAGAAGGATAGTAGCTATACCCTTAGTCAAAAACATTCAGTACTTC

d_call: .
cdr3_length: 13
v_call: TRBV11-1
j_call: TRBJ1-2
clone_size: .
cdr3_aa: CASSFGPIYGYTF
cdr3_nt: TGTGCCAGCAGCTTCGGTCCAATCTATGGCTACACCTTC

d_call: TRBD2
cdr3_length: 14
v_call: TRBV7-9
j_call: TRBJ2-7
clone_size: few
cdr3_aa: CASSLQREGYEQYF
cdr3_nt: TGTGCCAGCAGTTTGCAGCGGGAGGGCTACGAGCAGTACTTC

d_call: TRBD1
cdr3_length: 19
v_call: TRBV27
j_call: TRBJ1-2
clone_size: .
cdr3_aa: CASSFLGGGQGQFSYGYTF
cdr3_nt: TGTGCCAGCAGTTTTTTGGGTGGAGGACAGGGACAATTTAGCTATGGCTACACCTTC

d_call: .
cdr3_length: 13
v_call: TRBV11-1
j_call: TRBJ1-5
clone_size: .
cdr3_aa: CASSQDTNQPQHF
cdr3_nt: TGTGCCAGCAGCCAGGACACTAATCAGCCCCAGCATTTT

d_call: TRBD1
cdr3_length: 13
v_call: TRBV6-5
j_call: TRBJ2-7
clone_size: few
cdr3_aa: CASTDRAGNEQYF
cdr3_nt: TGTGCCAGCACGGACAGGGCCGGCAACGAGCAGTACTTC

d_call: .
cdr3_length: 15
v_call: TRBV5-4
j_call: TRBJ2-4
clone_size: few
cdr3_aa: CASSDTDITKNIQYF
cdr3_nt: TGTGCCAGCAGCGATACAGACATAACCAAAAACATTCAGTACTTC

d_call: TRBD1
cdr3_length: 14
v_call: TRBV5-1
j_call: TRBJ2-7
clone_size: few
cdr3_aa: CASSTGQGSYEQYF
cdr3_nt: TGCGCCAGCAGCACCGGACAGGGATCCTACGAGCAGTACTTC

d_call: .
cdr3_length: 11
v_call: TRBV10-3
j_call: TRBJ2-7
clone_size: .
cdr3_aa: CAISEYHEQYF
cdr3_nt: TGTGCCATCAGTGAGTACCACGAGCAGTACTTC

d_call: .
cdr3_length: 14
v_call: TRBV19
j_call: TRBJ2-2
clone_size: few
cdr3_aa: CASSAGWDTGELFF
cdr3_nt: TGTGCCAGTAGTGCAGGGTGGGACACCGGGGAGCTGTTTTTT

d_call: .
cdr3_length: 16
v_call: TRBV18
j_call: TRBJ2-2
clone_size: few
cdr3_aa: CASSPPLQMNTGELFF
cdr3_nt: TGTGCCAGCTCACCACCGTTACAAATGAACACCGGGGAGCTGTTTTTT

d_call: TRBD1
cdr3_length: 14
v_call: TRBV18
j_call: TRBJ1-2
clone_size: .
cdr3_aa: CASSPGTGEYGYTF
cdr3_nt: TGTGCCAGCTCACCAGGCACAGGGGAGTATGGCTACACCTTC

d_call: .
cdr3_length: 11
v_call: TRBV5-1
j_call: TRBJ2-5
clone_size: .
cdr3_aa: CASGRRETQYF
cdr3_nt: TGCGCCAGCGGCCGCCGAGAGACCCAGTACTTC

d_call: .
cdr3_length: 13
v_call: TRBV7-6
j_call: TRBJ2-7
clone_size: .
cdr3_aa: CASSLDSSYEQYF
cdr3_nt: TGTGCCAGCAGCTTAGACAGCTCCTACGAGCAGTACTTC

d_call: TRBD1
cdr3_length: 14
v_call: TRBV28
j_call: TRBJ2-7
clone_size: .
cdr3_aa: CASTAGTGDYEQYF
cdr3_nt: TGTGCCAGCACTGCCGGGACAGGGGATTACGAGCAGTACTTC

d_call: .
cdr3_length: 12
v_call: TRBV10-3
j_call: TRBJ1-4
clone_size: .
cdr3_aa: CAISEANEKLFF
cdr3_nt: TGTGCCATCAGTGAGGCGAATGAAAAACTGTTTTTT

d_call: TRBD1
cdr3_length: 15
v_call: TRBV7-9
j_call: TRBJ1-2
clone_size: .
cdr3_aa: CASSVGQGLNYGYTF
cdr3_nt: TGTGCCAGCAGCGTGGGACAGGGGCTGAACTATGGCTACACCTTC

d_call: .
cdr3_length: 13
v_call: TRBV6-5
j_call: TRBJ2-2
clone_size: few
cdr3_aa: CASYRGGAGELFF
cdr3_nt: TGTGCCAGCTATAGAGGAGGGGCCGGGGAGCTGTTTTTT